This T cell receptor beta chain derives from a study of T cells in Graves' hyperthyroidism and ophthalmopathy. A patient was excluded if there was uncontrolled infection, other autoimmune disease, pregnancy or lactation. Amplification of TCR beta CDR3 regions used RNA as the template. TCR CDR3 underwent first-round RT-PCR with the HTBI primer set. TCRdb independently ran MiXCR on the multiplex PCR reads; one entry per CDR3 protein. Altogether under 350,000 distinct CDR3 sequences are present, roughly 13% being singletons, with the ten largest covering 34%. The sample holds a few counts of this clonotype. Its antigen is not identified. Whole-study findings and limits: Within blood appeared most thyroid clonotypes that had expanded above 0.001.

Germline V CDR1 and CDR2: KGHDR, SFDVKD. The length of the CDR3 is 13 residues. V lost 6 bases and J lost 4, with 12 bases in between. Sequencing was performed on blood. The clonotype was recovered from a woman aged 40-49 years with Graves' ophthalmopathy. This chain uses TRBV24-1 with TRBJ2-7, with D possibly TRBD2 on 6 matching bases. The CDR3: CATSHGGVYEQYF. The CDR3 DNA follows: TGTGCCACCAGTCATGGAGGGGTTTACGAGCAGTACTTC.